This T cell receptor beta chain was sequenced during a study of blood T cell repertoires in COVID-19. Produced via immunoSEQ multiplex PCR; TCRdb's table is partial and in-frame only. The table has approximately 140,000 clones, approximately 88% seen once. Germline V lookup: CDR1 SGHTA, CDR2 FQGNSA. V shed 4 bases, J shed 2 bases, and the junction held 7 bases outside the gene matches. The CDR3 has 18 amino acids. Sequenced material: peripheral blood. This TCR was recovered from a human donor in a cohort sampled during active COVID-19. This rearrangement joins TRBV7-2 to TRBJ2-1; 14 bases match TRBD2. CDR3 region: CASSSGLAGGITYNEQFF. The CDR3, as DNA: TGTGCCAGCAGCTCAGGACTAGCGGGGGGAATAACCTACAATGAGCAGTTCTTC.